Listed below are T cell receptor beta chains from one sample, sequenced in a study of T cells in localized non-small cell lung cancer. Clones were read by immunoSEQ multiplex PCR, and TCRdb kept only the in-frame ones, dropping some. The repertoire holds over 900 clones, with around a third as singletons. The material sequenced was normal lung tissue next to the tumor, taken before any cancer treatment. The origin of the receptors is a male donor at least 60 years old with stage II squamous cell lung carcinoma. Both conserved end residues are part of each CDR3. A D gene is named only where the DNA matches it firmly. Part of the rows lack a size; the others show once, few, many or a class for expanded clones.

CDR3 | DNA | V | length | D | J | size
CASGGGSSYNEQFF | TGTGCCAGTGGGGGGGGGAGCTCCTACAATGAGCAGTTCTTC | TRBV19 | 14 | TRBD2 | TRBJ2-1 | few
CASQYYKEGYEQYF | TGTGCCAGTCAGTATTATAAAGAGGGCTACGAGCAGTACTTC | TRBV9 | 14 | - | TRBJ2-7 | -
CASSPYLAGGQNEQFF | TGCGCCAGCAGCCCCTACCTAGCGGGAGGGCAAAATGAGCAGTTCTTC | TRBV1 | 16 | - | TRBJ2-1 | few
CSAGQVLNTEAFF | TGCAGCGCTGGACAGGTTCTGAACACTGAAGCTTTCTTT | TRBV29-1 | 13 | TRBD1 | TRBJ1-1 | -
CASSTGGARNTEAFF | TGCGCCAGCAGCACGGGCGGAGCAAGGAACACTGAAGCTTTCTTT | TRBV5-1 | 15 | - | TRBJ1-1 | -
CASRAGAEGYEQYF | TGTGCCAGCCGGGCGGGGGCGGAGGGTTACGAGCAGTACTTC | TRBV7-5 | 14 | - | TRBJ2-7 | few
CSAPPLGRLKETQYF | TGCAGCGCCCCCCCTCTCGGGCGGTTGAAAGAGACCCAGTACTTC | TRBV29-1 | 15 | - | TRBJ2-5 | -
CASRTEGTPNLNSPLHF | TGTGCCAGCAGGACCGAAGGCACCCCGAACCTCAATTCACCCCTCCACTTT | TRBV11-3 | 17 | - | TRBJ1-6 | -
CASSTDRGPLKTEAFF | TGTGCCAGTAGTACAGACAGGGGGCCCCTGAAAACTGAAGCTTTCTTT | TRBV19 | 16 | TRBD1 | TRBJ1-1 | -
CASSEVIGQFMYEQYF | TGTGCCAGCAGTGAAGTAATAGGACAGTTTATGTACGAGCAGTACTTC | TRBV6-1 | 16 | - | TRBJ2-7 | few
CASSEMGTPYEQYF | TGCGCCAGCAGTGAGATGGGGACTCCATACGAGCAGTACTTC | TRBV10-2 | 14 | - | TRBJ2-7 | -
CASALSWAEAFF | TGTGCTAGTGCCCTGTCGTGGGCTGAAGCTTTCTTT | TRBV12-5 | 12 | - | TRBJ1-1 | -
CASSITPGAYEQYF | TGTGCCAGCAGCATCACTCCGGGAGCCTACGAGCAGTACTTC | TRBV11-3 | 14 | - | TRBJ2-7 | medium-sized
CASSSQGEGRETGELFF | TGTGCCAGCAGCTCCCAGGGGGAGGGCCGGGAAACCGGGGAGCTGTTTTTT | TRBV11-3 | 17 | - | TRBJ2-2 | large
CASSYDSLLRGEQFF | TGTGCCAGCAGTTATGATAGCCTCCTCCGGGGTGAGCAGTTCTTC | TRBV6-8 | 15 | - | TRBJ2-1 | medium-sized
CASTPPGPDQETQYF | TGTGCCAGCACCCCTCCAGGACCTGACCAAGAGACCCAGTACTTC | TRBV28 | 15 | - | TRBJ2-5 | -
CASSQDPGTANTGELFF | TGCGCCAGCAGCCAAGATCCCGGGACAGCGAACACCGGGGAGCTGTTTTTT | TRBV4-1 | 17 | TRBD1 | TRBJ2-2 | -
CASSLDFGGGNTEAFF | TGTGCCAGCAGCTTAGATTTCGGAGGGGGGAACACTGAAGCTTTCTTT | TRBV11-3 | 16 | - | TRBJ1-1 | medium-sized
CASSVAGGWDEQFF | TGTGCCAGCAGCGTAGCCGGGGGCTGGGATGAGCAGTTCTTC | TRBV9 | 14 | - | TRBJ2-1 | medium-sized
CAFRKDGQGGYEQYF | TGTGCCTTCCGCAAGGATGGGCAGGGGGGCTACGAGCAGTACTTC | TRBV12-2 | 15 | - | TRBJ2-7 | large
CASSIGYGSYEQYF | TGTGCCAGTAGTATTGGGTACGGATCCTACGAGCAGTACTTC | TRBV19 | 14 | - | TRBJ2-7 | -
CASRRTGNTEAFF | TGTGCCAGCAGGAGGACGGGAAACACTGAAGCTTTCTTT | TRBV6-8 | 13 | - | TRBJ1-1 | large
CASSLWRERNYGYTF | TGTGCCAGCAGTTTATGGAGGGAACGGAACTATGGCTACACCTTC | TRBV28 | 15 | - | TRBJ1-2 | -
CASSQRTGVVDGYTF | TGCGCCAGCAGCCAAAGGACAGGGGTAGTCGATGGCTACACCTTC | TRBV4-1 | 15 | TRBD1 | TRBJ1-2 | medium-sized
CASSLGSVGDTEAFF | TGTGCCAGCAGCTTAGGGTCTGTCGGGGACACTGAAGCTTTCTTT | TRBV11-3 | 15 | - | TRBJ1-1 | few
CAWGFGGANYGYTF | TGTGCCTGGGGGTTCGGGGGAGCTAACTATGGCTACACCTTC | TRBV30 | 14 | - | TRBJ1-2 | large
CASSLRVKRLGGNTIYF | TGTGCCAGCAGCCTCAGGGTTAAGAGACTTGGGGGAAACACCATATATTTT | TRBV7-5 | 17 | - | TRBJ1-3 | few
CASSLTGEYGYTF | TGTGCCAGCTCCCTGACAGGGGAATATGGCTACACCTTC | TRBV18 | 13 | TRBD1 | TRBJ1-2 | -
CASSSRESSYEQYF | TGTGCCAGTAGTTCTCGGGAGAGTTCCTACGAGCAGTACTTC | TRBV19 | 14 | - | TRBJ2-7 | -
CASSPRGSGGQETQYF | TGTGCCAGCAGCCCCCGCGGTAGCGGGGGGCAAGAGACCCAGTACTTC | TRBV28 | 16 | TRBD2 | TRBJ2-5 | -
CASSLDGAGSYNEQFF | TGTGCCAGCAGCTTAGACGGAGCAGGCTCCTACAATGAGCAGTTCTTC | TRBV11-3 | 16 | - | TRBJ2-1 | -
CASSGPGTWMNTEAFF | TGTGCCAGCAGCGGACCCGGGACATGGATGAACACTGAAGCTTTCTTT | TRBV6-8 | 16 | - | TRBJ1-1 | few
CASSGMNTEAFF | TGTGCCAGCTCAGGGATGAACACTGAAGCTTTCTTT | TRBV18 | 12 | - | TRBJ1-1 | large
CASSMGRGPNQPQHF | TGTGCCAGTAGTATGGGGCGGGGACCAAATCAGCCCCAGCATTTT | TRBV19 | 15 | - | TRBJ1-5 | large
CASSFLQGTNNEQFF | TGTGCCAGCAGCTTTCTACAGGGGACGAACAATGAGCAGTTCTTC | TRBV11-3 | 15 | TRBD1 | TRBJ2-1 | few
CASSPRTQTSPLHF | TGCGCCAGCAGCCCCAGGACCCAGACATCACCCCTCCACTTT | TRBV4-1 | 14 | - | TRBJ1-6 | medium-sized
CASSFRGGEASYKQYF | TGTGCCAGCAGCTTCAGGGGGGGAGAGGCATCCTACAAGCAGTACTTC | TRBV11-3 | 16 | - | TRBJ2-7 | -
CASSDDRGGLQETQYF | TGTGCCAGCAGTGACGACCGGGGGGGCCTCCAAGAGACCCAGTACTTC | TRBV6-8 | 16 | TRBD2 | TRBJ2-5 | medium-sized
CAWSGPPNTEAFF | TGTGCCTGGAGTGGCCCACCCAACACTGAAGCTTTCTTT | TRBV30 | 13 | - | TRBJ1-1 | -
CATSRPGRGAGGYTF | TGTGCCACCAGCAGACCCGGCCGGGGGGCCGGTGGCTACACCTTC | TRBV15 | 15 | - | TRBJ1-2 | large
CASSFMRGNQPQYF | TGTGCCAGCAGTTTTATGAGGGGAAATCAGCCCCAGTATTTT | TRBV28 | 14 | - | TRBJ2-3 | -
CASSFRSVEAGGADTQYF | TGTGCCAGCAGCTTCCGCTCCGTTGAAGCGGGAGGGGCAGATACGCAGTATTTT | TRBV11-3 | 18 | TRBD2 | TRBJ2-3 | -
CASSVLTGMDTQYF | TGTGCCAGCAGCGTCTTGACTGGGATGGATACGCAGTATTTT | TRBV9 | 14 | - | TRBJ2-3 | medium-sized
CASSLPGHINTEAFF | TGTGCCAGCAGCTTACCGGGACATATAAACACTGAAGCTTTCTTT | TRBV11-3 | 15 | - | TRBJ1-1 | -
CASSIGTSDYNEQFF | TGTGCCAGTAGTATAGGAACTAGCGACTACAATGAGCAGTTCTTC | TRBV19 | 15 | TRBD2 | TRBJ2-1 | -
CSADISGNTIYF | TGCAGCGCCGACATCTCTGGAAACACCATATATTTT | TRBV29-1 | 12 | - | TRBJ1-3 | -
CASSRTGKVPQNIQYF | TGTGCCAGCAGCAGGACAGGGAAGGTCCCCCAAAACATTCAGTACTTC | TRBV7-6 | 16 | TRBD1 | TRBJ2-4 | -
CASSPSGQKETQYF | TGTGCCAGCAGTCCCTCGGGGCAAAAAGAGACCCAGTACTTC | TRBV28 | 14 | - | TRBJ2-5 | -
CASSRTAYYEQYF | TGTGCCAGCAGTAGGACAGCCTACTACGAGCAGTACTTC | TRBV28 | 13 | - | TRBJ2-7 | -
CASSQDFVPGNQPQHF | TGCGCCAGCAGCCAAGATTTTGTTCCCGGTAATCAGCCCCAGCATTTT | TRBV4-1 | 16 | - | TRBJ1-5 | large
CASSVEGQGARTF | TGTGCCAGCAGTGTTGAGGGACAGGGGGCGCGGACCTTC | TRBV6-8 | 13 | TRBD1 | TRBJ1-2 | few
CASRQGSSYEQYF | TGTGCCAGCCGACAGGGTAGCTCCTACGAGCAGTACTTC | TRBV19 | 13 | TRBD1 | TRBJ2-7 | -
CASSFVSSYEQYF | TGTGCCAGCAGTTTCGTGAGCTCCTACGAGCAGTACTTC | TRBV28 | 13 | - | TRBJ2-7 | few
CASSTGIATNEKLFF | TGTGCCAGTAGTACAGGCATTGCAACTAATGAAAAACTGTTTTTT | TRBV19 | 15 | - | TRBJ1-4 | -
CATSRSRGGGSTDTQYF | TGTGCCACCAGCAGAAGTCGTGGAGGGGGGAGCACAGATACGCAGTATTTT | TRBV15 | 17 | - | TRBJ2-3 | -
CASSPVDSASGNTIYF | TGTGCCAGCTCACCAGTCGACAGCGCCTCTGGAAACACCATATATTTT | TRBV18 | 16 | - | TRBJ1-3 | once
CASRVGSQPQHF | TGTGCCAGCAGGGTGGGAAGTCAGCCCCAGCATTTT | TRBV28 | 12 | - | TRBJ1-5 | few
CASRPSGGRAGELFF | TGTGCCAGCAGACCGTCAGGGGGCCGAGCCGGGGAGCTGTTTTTT | TRBV6-8 | 15 | TRBD1 | TRBJ2-2 | -
CASSVGVEKLFF | TGTGCCAGCAGTGTGGGAGTGGAAAAACTGTTTTTT | TRBV6-8 | 12 | - | TRBJ1-4 | -